The present T cell receptor (beta chain) was sequenced within a study of OX40 agonist ivuxolimab in advanced cancers. At the level of the study: While on treatment, patients had intravenous ivuxolimab at 0.01 to 10 mg/kg every 2 weeks. Study conclusions and caveats: Part of the nonresponder group also had normalized T-cell clonal expansion that was low. Among patients with partial responses at 0.1-3.0 mg/kg, clonal expansion was among the lowest. Among T cells, CD8+ cells averaged more expanded clones than CD4+ cells.

Comment on this clone: What it binds is unknown. In the same sample, other DNA sequences code for this CDR3.

The method was immunoSEQ multiplex PCR; TCRdb's version includes in-frame clones alone and lacks a portion of them. Here the sample spans 55,000 or so clones, approximately 90% being singletons. The CDR3 runs 15 residues. The V gene end was trimmed by 1 base and the J gene end by 2 bases; junction bases not matched to a gene: 4. Germline values: CDR1 LNHDA, CDR2 SQIVND (reference sequence). Sequenced material: CD4+ or CD8+ T cells sorted from blood, taken in a trial of the OX40 agonist ivuxolimab. The chain links TRBV19 to TRBJ2-7; 8 bases agree with TRBD1. This TCR derives from an adult with an advanced solid tumor such as melanoma, head and neck, liver or kidney cancer. The CDR3 sequence is CASSIAGTGPYEQYF. CDR3 bases: TGTGCCAGTAGTATAGCAGGGACAGGACCCTACGAGCAGTACTTC. Full variable domain (missing parts from reference TRBV19 and TRBJ2-7): DGGITQSPKYLFRKEGQNVTLSCEQNLNHDAMYWYRQDPGQGLRLIYYSQIVNDFQKGDIAEGYSVSREKKESFPLTVTSAQKNPTAFYLCASSIAGTGPYEQYFGPGTRLTVT.